These 12 T cell receptor beta chains were all obtained from the same sample, sequenced in a study of CD8+CD57+ T cells in acquired aplastic anemia. CDR3 and TCR beta VDJ profiling relied on genomic DNA as the template. TCRdb re-called the reads through MiXCR, storing one row per CDR3 protein. The sample includes around 68,000 distinct CDR3 sequences, around half of them seen just once. The specimen sequenced was sorted CD4+, CD8+, or CD8+CD57+ T cells (not recorded which) from PBMCs. Every receptor here comes from a human donor in good health, serving as a control.

The V gene is TRBV19, the J gene TRBJ2-7; TRBD1 agrees at 7 bases. The germline V gene encodes CDR1 LNHDA and CDR2 SQIVND (reference sequence). This CDR3 comprises 13 residues. Trimming took 8 bases from V and 3 from J; bases not matched to a gene: 7. The CDR3 spells CASQKGAGYEQYF. The CDR3 DNA reads as TGTGCCAGTCAGAAGGGGGCAGGCTACGAGCAGTACTTC.

This clonotype was seen a handful of times. This rearrangement joins TRBV7-2 to TRBJ2-5; 9 nucleotides line up with TRBD2. This CDR3 comprises 17 residues. V shed 1 base, J shed 5 bases, and the junction held 11 bases outside the gene matches. The germline CDR1 and CDR2 sequences are SGHTA and FQGNSA. The CDR3 region has the DNA TGTGCCAGCAGCTTAGTGCTGGCGGGAGGGCCGGGGGAGACCCAGTACTTC. Translating it yields CASSLVLAGGPGETQYF.

On this clonotype itself: The junction differs from germline at one of its ends, possibly a read error. The chain employs TRBV15 and TRBJ2-2; possibly TRBD2 for D (5 bases). Germline loops: CDR1 LNHNV, CDR2 YYDKDF (reference sequence). The CDR3 consists of 13 residues. CDR3 nucleotide sequence: TGTGCCACCAGCGGAGTAGCCACCGGGGAGCTGTCCTTT. Translated, it gives CATSGVATGELSF.

This clonotype came up many times. V usage is TRBV5-1 and J usage is TRBJ2-3; 12 bases are shared with TRBD2. Germline CDR1 SGHRS, CDR2 YFSETQ. Trimming removed 4 bases from V and 5 bases from J; junction bases left unmatched: 8. The CDR3 totals 16 residues. The CDR3 DNA sequence: TGCGCCAGCAGCCCAAGGACTAGCGGGGTGGGAGATACGCAGTATTTT. It specifies CASSPRTSGVGDTQYF.

The chain joins TRBV5-1 to TRBJ1-2; D is uncertain. The length of the CDR3 is 12 residues. From germline, CDR1 is SGHRS and CDR2 YFSETQ. Trimming cost V 10 bases and J 7 bases, with 17 bases left between them. DNA of the CDR3: TGCGCCGGCACAAGGACGGACGGTGGCTACACCTTC. The encoded protein is CAGTRTDGGYTF. The variable domain in full, completed from reference TRBV5-1 and TRBJ1-2, reads KAGVTQTPRYLIKTRGQQVTLSCSPISGHRSVSWYQQTPGQGLQFLFEYFSETQRNKGNFPGRFSGRQFSNSRSEMNVSTLELGDSALYLCAGTRTDGGYTFGSGTRLTVV.

This clonotype was detected many times. The V gene is TRBV12-3 or TRBV12-4, the J gene TRBJ1-5; D is unresolved. This CDR3 is 14 amino acids long. V lost 2 bases, J lost 11 bases, and 16 bases lay in between. Here the CDR3 DNA reads TGTGCCAGCAGTTTACGGCTCCGTTCTCGGGCCCAGCATTTT. It yields the protein CASSLRLRSRAQHF.

Notes on this clonotype: The junction differs from germline at one of its ends, possibly a read error. The gene calls are TRBV9 and TRBJ2-5; unclear D gene. CDR3 length: 13 residues. Germline lookup yields CDR1 SGDLS and CDR2 YYNGEE. CDR3 protein: CASRVDVDEAQYF. The DNA of the CDR3 is TGTGCCAGCAGGGTAGATGTTGATGAGGCCCAGTACTTC.

The rearrangement links TRBV2 to TRBJ2-2; D remains unclear. Germline-derived CDR1 and CDR2 are SNHLY and FYNNEI. CDR3 size: 11 residues. Trimming took 6 bases from V and 3 from J, leaving 2 bases between them. CDR3 DNA: TGTGCCAGCAGGTACACCGGGGAGCTGTTTTTT. Protein: CASRYTGELFF. Full variable domain (remainder filled in from reference TRBV2 and TRBJ2-2): EPEVTQTPSHQVTQMGQEVILRCVPISNHLYFYWYRQILGQKVEFLVSFYNNEISEKSEIFDDQFSVERPDGSNFTLKIRSTKLEDSAMYFCASRYTGELFFGEGSRLTVL.

This clonotype was seen ten or more times. This chain uses TRBV20-1 with TRBJ2-5; D tentatively fits TRBD1 or TRBD2 (7 bases each). V was pared by 0 bases and J by 4 bases, with 18 bases between. The CDR3 consists of 16 residues. Germline loops: CDR1 DFQATT, CDR2 SNEGSKA (reference sequence). CDR3 coding DNA: TGCAGTGCTAGAGAGAGCGGGACAGTTTGGGGAGAGACCCAGTACTTC. Translating it yields CSARESGTVWGETQYF.

At least ten counts were recorded for this clonotype. V and J are TRBV5-6 and TRBJ1-2; possible D gene TRBD1, 5 bases. This CDR3 region has 16 residues. Trimming removed 0 bases at V and 5 bases at J, with 17 bases between. Germline CDR1 is SGHDT and CDR2 is YYEEEE. The CDR3 region has the DNA TGTGCCAGCAGCTTGGAGAGGGACGGGCTCGTATATGGCTACACCTTC. Translation: CASSLERDGLVYGYTF.

This clonotype was seen repeatedly, ten times or more. This chain uses TRBV4-1 with TRBJ1-1; D is undetermined. Between the trimmed V and J ends, which lost 0 bases and 1 base, there was a span of 9 bases. CDR3 length: 15 residues. Looked up from germline, CDR1 is MGHRA and CDR2 is YSYEKL. CDR3 sequence reads: CASSQDLGENTEAFF. CDR3 DNA sequence: TGCGCCAGCAGCCAAGATCTTGGGGAGAACACTGAAGCTTTCTTT.

The chain is built from TRBV19 and TRBJ1-2; possibly TRBD1 for D (6 bases). With 6 bases removed from V and 8 bases from J, the gap between germline ends came to 13 bases. The CDR3 consists of 12 residues. Germline CDR1 is LNHDA and CDR2 is SQIVND (reference sequence). The CDR3 protein is CASSGTSYGYTF. The CDR3 region has the DNA TGTGCCAGTAGCGGGACATCTTACGGCTACACCTTC.